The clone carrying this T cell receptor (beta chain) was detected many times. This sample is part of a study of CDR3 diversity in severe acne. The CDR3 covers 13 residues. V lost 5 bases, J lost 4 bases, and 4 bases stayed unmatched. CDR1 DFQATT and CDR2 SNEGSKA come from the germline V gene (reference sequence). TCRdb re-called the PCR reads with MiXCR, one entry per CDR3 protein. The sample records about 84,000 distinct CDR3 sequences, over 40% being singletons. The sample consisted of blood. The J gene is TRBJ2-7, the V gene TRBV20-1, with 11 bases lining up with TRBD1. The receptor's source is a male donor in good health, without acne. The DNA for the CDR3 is TGCAGTGCTGACGGGACAGGGGGTTACGAGCAGTACTTC. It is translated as CSADGTGGYEQYF.